The text below deals with one T cell receptor (beta chain). The table came from immunoSEQ multiplex PCR; TCRdb's copy has only in-frame clones and leaves some out. In the table there are about 82,000 clones, 81% of which are singletons. The data derive from a study of blood T cell repertoires in COVID-19. About the research overall: Acute and convalescent COVID-19 samples came from the United States, Italy and Spain.

The CDR3 totals 17 residues. Trimming removed 3 bases from V and 1 base from J; junction bases left unmatched: 6. Germline V CDR1 and CDR2: SGHNT, YYREEE (reference sequence). The source is an elderly man with acute or convalescent COVID-19. Source material: peripheral blood. This chain uses TRBV5-4 with TRBJ2-1, with TRBD2 matching 11 bases. The CDR3 loop reads CASSSGTSGVSYNEQFF. The CDR3 bases are TGTGCCAGCAGCTCCGGGACTAGCGGTGTTTCCTACAATGAGCAGTTCTTC. Combining the CDR3 with reference TRBV5-4 and TRBJ2-1 gives the whole variable domain ETGVTQSPTHLIKTRGQQVTLRCSSQSGHNTVSWYQQALGQGPQFIFQYYREEENGRGNFPPRFSGLQFPNYSSELNVNALELDDSALYLCASSSGTSGVSYNEQFFGPGTRLTVL.